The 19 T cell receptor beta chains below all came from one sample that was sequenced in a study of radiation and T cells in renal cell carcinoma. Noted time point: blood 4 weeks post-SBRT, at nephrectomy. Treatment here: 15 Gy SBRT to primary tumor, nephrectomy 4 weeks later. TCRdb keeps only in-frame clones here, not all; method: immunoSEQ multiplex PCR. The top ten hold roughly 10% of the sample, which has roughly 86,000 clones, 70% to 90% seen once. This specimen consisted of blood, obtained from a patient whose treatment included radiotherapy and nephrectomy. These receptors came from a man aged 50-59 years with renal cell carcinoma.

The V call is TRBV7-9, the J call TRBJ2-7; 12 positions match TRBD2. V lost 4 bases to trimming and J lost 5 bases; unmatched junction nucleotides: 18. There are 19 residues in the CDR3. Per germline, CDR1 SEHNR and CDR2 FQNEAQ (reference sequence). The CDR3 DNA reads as TGTGCCAGCAGCTCGGACAGGGATACACTAGCGGGAGGACTTCACGAGCAGTACTTC. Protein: CASSSDRDTLAGGLHEQYF.

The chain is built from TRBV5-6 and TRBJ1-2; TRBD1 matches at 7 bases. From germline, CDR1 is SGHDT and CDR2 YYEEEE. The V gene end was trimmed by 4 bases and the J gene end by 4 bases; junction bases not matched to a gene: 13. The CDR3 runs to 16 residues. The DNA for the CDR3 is TGTGCCAGCAGCCCCCTGACAGGGTTAGGACCCTATGGCTACACCTTC. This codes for CASSPLTGLGPYGYTF. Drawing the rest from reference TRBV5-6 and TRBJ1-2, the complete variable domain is DAGVTQSPTHLIKTRGQQVTLRCSPKSGHDTVSWYQQALGQGPQFIFQYYEEEERQRGNFPDRFSGHQFPNYSSELNVNALLLGDSALYLCASSPLTGLGPYGYTFGSGTRLTVV.

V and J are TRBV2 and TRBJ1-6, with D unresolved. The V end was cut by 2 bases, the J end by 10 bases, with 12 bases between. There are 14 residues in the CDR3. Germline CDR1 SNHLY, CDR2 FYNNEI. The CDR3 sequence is CASSEWALRSPLHF. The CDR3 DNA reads TGTGCCAGCAGTGAATGGGCTTTGAGATCACCCCTCCACTTT.

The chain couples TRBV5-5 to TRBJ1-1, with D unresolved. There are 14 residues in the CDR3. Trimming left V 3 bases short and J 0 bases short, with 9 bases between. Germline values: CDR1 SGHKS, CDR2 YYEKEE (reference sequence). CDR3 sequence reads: CASSYPGVNTEAFF. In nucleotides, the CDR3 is TGTGCCAGCAGCTACCCTGGGGTGAACACTGAAGCTTTCTTT.

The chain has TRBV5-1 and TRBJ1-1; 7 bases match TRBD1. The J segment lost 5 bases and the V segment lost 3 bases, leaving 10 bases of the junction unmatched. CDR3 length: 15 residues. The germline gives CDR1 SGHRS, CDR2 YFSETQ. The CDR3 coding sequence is TGCGCCAGCAGCTATACAGGGGTTGATGTTACTGAAGCTTTCTTT. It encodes CASSYTGVDVTEAFF.

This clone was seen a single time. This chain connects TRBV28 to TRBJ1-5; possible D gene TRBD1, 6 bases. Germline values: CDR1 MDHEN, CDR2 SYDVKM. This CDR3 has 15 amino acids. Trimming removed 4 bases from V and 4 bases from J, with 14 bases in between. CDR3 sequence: CASSSGTQGNQPQHF. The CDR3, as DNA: TGTGCCAGCAGTTCCGGGACCCAGGGGAATCAGCCCCAGCATTTT.

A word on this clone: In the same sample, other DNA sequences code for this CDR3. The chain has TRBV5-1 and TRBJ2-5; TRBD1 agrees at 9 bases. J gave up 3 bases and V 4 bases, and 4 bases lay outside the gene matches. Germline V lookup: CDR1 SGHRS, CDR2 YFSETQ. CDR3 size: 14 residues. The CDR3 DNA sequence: TGCGCCAGCAGCACGGGGACAGGGAAAGAGACCCAGTACTTC. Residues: CASSTGTGKETQYF.

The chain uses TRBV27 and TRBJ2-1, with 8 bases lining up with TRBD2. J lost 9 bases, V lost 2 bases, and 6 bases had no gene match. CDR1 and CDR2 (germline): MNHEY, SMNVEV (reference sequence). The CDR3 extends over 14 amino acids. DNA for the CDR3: TGTGCCAGCAGTTTAAGCGGGAGTGGGGCTGAGCAGTTCTTC. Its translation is CASSLSGSGAEQFF.

CDR3 region: CASSPGLVNEQFF. For the CDR3, the DNA is TGTGCCAGCTCACCGGGACTAGTCAATGAGCAGTTCTTC. The V and J genes are TRBV18 and TRBJ2-1; 8 bases match TRBD2. Trimming took 3 bases from V and 6 from J; bases not matched to a gene: 1. Germline values: CDR1 KGHSH, CDR2 LQKENI. The CDR3 has 13 residues. The full variable domain, with the rest looked up from reference TRBV18 and TRBJ2-1, is NAGVMQNPRHLVRRRGQEARLRCSPMKGHSHVYWYRQLPEEGLKFMVYLQKENIIDESGMPKERFSAEFPKEGPSILRIQQVVRGDSAAYFCASSPGLVNEQFFGPGTRLTVL.

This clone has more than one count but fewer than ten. The CDR3 nucleotides read TGTGCCAGCAGCCTAGGTCTAACCGGAAATGAGCAGTTCTTC. Translated: CASSLGLTGNEQFF. The gene calls are TRBV7-6 and TRBJ2-1; D is uncertain. Trimming removed 5 bases at V and 7 bases at J, with 15 bases between. Germline-derived CDR1 and CDR2 are SGHVS and FNYEAQ. This CDR3 has 14 amino acids.

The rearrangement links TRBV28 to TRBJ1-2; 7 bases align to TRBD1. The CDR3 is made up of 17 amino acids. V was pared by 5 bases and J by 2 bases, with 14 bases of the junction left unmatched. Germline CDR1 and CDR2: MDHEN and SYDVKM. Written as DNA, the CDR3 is TGTGCCAGCAGTCCCTACCTAGGGCAGGGGGAAAACTATGGCTACACCTTC. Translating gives CASSPYLGQGENYGYTF.

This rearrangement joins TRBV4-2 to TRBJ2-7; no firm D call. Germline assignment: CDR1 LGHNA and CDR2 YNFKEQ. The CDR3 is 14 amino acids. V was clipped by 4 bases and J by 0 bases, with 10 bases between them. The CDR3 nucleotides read TGTGCCAGCAGCCGAGAGCTCGGCTCCTACGAGCAGTACTTC. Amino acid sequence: CASSRELGSYEQYF.

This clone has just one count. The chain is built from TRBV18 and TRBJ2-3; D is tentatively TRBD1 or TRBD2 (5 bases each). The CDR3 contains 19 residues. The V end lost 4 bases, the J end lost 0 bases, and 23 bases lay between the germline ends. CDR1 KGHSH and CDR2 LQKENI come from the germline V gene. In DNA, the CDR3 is TGTGCCAGCTCACGATTACCGGGGACGGACAATCCTAGCACAGATACGCAGTATTTT. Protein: CASSRLPGTDNPSTDTQYF.

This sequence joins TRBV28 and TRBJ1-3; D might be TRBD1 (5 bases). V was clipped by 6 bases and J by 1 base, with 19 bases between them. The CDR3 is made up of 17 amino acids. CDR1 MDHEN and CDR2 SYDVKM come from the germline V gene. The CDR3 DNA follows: TGTGCCAGCAGAACCCTCAGGGAGGGGAGTTCTGGAAACACCATATATTTT. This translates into CASRTLREGSSGNTIYF.

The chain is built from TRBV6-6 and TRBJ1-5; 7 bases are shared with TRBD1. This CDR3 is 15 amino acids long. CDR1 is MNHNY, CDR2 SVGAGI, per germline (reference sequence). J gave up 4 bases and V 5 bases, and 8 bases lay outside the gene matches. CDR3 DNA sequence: TGTGCCAGCAGTCCATCAAGGGGGCCAAATCAGCCCCAGCATTTT. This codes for CASSPSRGPNQPQHF.

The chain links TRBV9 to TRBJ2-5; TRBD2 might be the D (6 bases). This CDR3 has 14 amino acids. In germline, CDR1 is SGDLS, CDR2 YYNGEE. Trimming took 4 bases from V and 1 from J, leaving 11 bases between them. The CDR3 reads CASSPRTTQETQYF. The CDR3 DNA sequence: TGTGCCAGCAGCCCACGGACTACCCAAGAGACCCAGTACTTC.

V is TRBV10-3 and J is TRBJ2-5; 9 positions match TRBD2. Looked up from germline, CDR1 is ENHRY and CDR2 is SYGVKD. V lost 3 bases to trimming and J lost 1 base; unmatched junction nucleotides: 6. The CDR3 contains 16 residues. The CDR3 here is CAISDGIAGAQETQYF. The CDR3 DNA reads TGTGCCATCAGTGATGGGATAGCGGGGGCCCAAGAGACCCAGTACTTC.

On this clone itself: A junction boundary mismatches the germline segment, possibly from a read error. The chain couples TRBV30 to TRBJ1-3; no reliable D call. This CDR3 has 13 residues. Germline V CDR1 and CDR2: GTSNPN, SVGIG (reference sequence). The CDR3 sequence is CAWSPNSGSTIYF. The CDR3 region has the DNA TGTGCCTGGAGCCCCAACTCTGGAAGCACCATATATTTT.

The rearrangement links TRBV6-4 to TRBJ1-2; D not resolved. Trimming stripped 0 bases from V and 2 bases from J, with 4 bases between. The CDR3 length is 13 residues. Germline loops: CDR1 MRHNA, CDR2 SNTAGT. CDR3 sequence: CASSDSSNYGYTF. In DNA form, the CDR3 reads TGTGCCAGCAGTGACTCCTCAAACTATGGCTACACCTTC.